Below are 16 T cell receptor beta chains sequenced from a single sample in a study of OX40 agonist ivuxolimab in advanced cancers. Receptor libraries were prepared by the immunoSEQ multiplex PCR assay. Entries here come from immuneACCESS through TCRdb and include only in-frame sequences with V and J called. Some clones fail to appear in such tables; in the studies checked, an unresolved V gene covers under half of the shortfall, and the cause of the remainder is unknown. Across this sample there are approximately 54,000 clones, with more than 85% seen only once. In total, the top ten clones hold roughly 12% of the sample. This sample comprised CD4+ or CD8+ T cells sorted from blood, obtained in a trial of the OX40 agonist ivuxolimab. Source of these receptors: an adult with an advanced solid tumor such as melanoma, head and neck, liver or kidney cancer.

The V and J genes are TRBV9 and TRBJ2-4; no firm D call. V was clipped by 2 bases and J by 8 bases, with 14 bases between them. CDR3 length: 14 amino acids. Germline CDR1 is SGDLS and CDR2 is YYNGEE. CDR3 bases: TGTGCCAGCAGCGTTGGGCAGGTGCTTGACATTCAGTACTTC. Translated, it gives CASSVGQVLDIQYF.

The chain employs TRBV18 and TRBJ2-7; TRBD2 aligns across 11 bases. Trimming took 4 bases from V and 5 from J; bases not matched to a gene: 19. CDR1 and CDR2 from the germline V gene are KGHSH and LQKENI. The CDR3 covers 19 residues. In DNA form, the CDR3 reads TGTGCCAGCTCACTCGATCCGGGACTAGCGGTACCCGGGGGCCACGAGCAGTACTTC. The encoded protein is CASSLDPGLAVPGGHEQYF.

The CDR3 sequence is CASREGLTGELFF. CDR3 nucleotides: TGTGCCAGCAGAGAGGGTTTGACCGGGGAGCTGTTTTTT. V is TRBV28 and J is TRBJ2-2, with D maybe TRBD2 (5 bases). The V gene's germline CDR1 is MDHEN and CDR2 SYDVKM. Between the trimmed V and J ends, which lost 6 bases and 5 bases, there was a span of 10 bases. The CDR3 spans 13 residues.

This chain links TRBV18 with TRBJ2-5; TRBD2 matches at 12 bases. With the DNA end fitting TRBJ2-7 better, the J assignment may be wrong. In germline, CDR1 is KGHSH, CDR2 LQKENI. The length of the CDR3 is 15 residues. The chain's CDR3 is CASSPGLAGSYEQYF. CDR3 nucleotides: TGTGCCAGCTCACCCGGACTAGCGGGATCCTACGAGCAGTACTTC.

The CDR3 bases are TGCGCCAGCAGCTTGGAGAGGGCAGATACGCAGTATTTT. Encoded protein: CASSLERADTQYF. The chain uses TRBV5-1 and TRBJ2-3; a weak D match, TRBD2 (5 bases). V lost 0 bases and J 4 bases, leaving 6 bases between the germline ends. This CDR3 contains 13 residues. CDR1 SGHRS and CDR2 YFSETQ come from the germline V gene.

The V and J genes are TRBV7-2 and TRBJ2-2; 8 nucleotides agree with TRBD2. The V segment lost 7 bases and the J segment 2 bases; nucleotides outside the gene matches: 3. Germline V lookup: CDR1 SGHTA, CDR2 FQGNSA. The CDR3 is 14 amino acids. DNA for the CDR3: TGTGCCAGCATACTAGCGGTAAACACCGGGGAGCTGTTTTTT. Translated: CASILAVNTGELFF. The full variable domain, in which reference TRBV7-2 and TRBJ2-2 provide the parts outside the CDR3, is GAGVSQSPSNKVTEKGKDVELRCDPISGHTALYWYRQSLGQGLEFLIYFQGNSAPDKSGLPSDRFSAERTGGSVSTLTIQRTQQEDSAVYLCASILAVNTGELFFGEGSRLTVL.

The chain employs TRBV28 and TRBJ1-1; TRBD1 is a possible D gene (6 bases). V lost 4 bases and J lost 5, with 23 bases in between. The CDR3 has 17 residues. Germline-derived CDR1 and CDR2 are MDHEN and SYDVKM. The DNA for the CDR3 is TGTGCCAGCAGTTCCGCCTTCAACAGGGCGGAAGGGACTGAAGCTTTCTTT. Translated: CASSSAFNRAEGTEAFF.

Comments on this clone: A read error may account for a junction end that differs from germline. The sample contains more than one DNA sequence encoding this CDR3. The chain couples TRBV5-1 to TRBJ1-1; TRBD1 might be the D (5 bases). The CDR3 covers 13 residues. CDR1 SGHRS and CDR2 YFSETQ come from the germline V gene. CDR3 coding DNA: TGCGCCAGCAGGACAGAATTGAACACTGAGGCTTTCTTT. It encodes CASRTELNTEAFF. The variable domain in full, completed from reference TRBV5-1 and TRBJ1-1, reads KAGVTQTPRYLIKTRGQQVTLSCSPISGHRSVSWYQQTPGQGLQFLFEYFSETQRNKGNFPGRFSGRQFSNSRSEMNVSTLELGDSALYLCASRTELNTEAFFGQGTRLTVV.

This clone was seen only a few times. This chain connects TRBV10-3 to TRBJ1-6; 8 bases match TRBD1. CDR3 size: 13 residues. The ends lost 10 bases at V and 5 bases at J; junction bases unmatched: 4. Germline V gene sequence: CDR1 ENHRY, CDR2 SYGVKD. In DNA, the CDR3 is TGTGCCACAGCGACAGGGGATAATTCACCCCTCCACTTT. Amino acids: CATATGDNSPLHF.

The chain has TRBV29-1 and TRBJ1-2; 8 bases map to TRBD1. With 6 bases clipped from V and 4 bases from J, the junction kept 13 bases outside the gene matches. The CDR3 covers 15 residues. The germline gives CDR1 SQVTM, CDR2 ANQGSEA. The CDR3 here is CSVRDQGARGYGYTF. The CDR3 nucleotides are TGCAGCGTGAGGGATCAGGGGGCGCGCGGCTATGGCTACACCTTC.

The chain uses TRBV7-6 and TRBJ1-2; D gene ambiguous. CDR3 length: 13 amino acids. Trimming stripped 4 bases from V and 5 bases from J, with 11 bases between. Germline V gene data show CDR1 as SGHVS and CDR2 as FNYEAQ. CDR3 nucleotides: TGTGCCAGCAGCTCCGGACGGATGTATGGCTACACCTTC. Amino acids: CASSSGRMYGYTF.

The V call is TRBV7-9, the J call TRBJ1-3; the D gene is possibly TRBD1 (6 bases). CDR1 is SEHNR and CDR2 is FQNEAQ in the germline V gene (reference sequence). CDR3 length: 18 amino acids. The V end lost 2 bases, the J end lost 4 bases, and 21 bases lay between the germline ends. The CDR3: CASSLSRYRAAGGNTIYF. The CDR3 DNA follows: TGTGCCAGCAGCTTATCTCGTTACAGGGCCGCAGGCGGAAACACCATATATTTT.

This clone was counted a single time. The CDR3 region has the DNA TGTGCCAGCTCACCATTTACAGGGGGCGATCAAGAGACCCAGTACTTC. Amino acids: CASSPFTGGDQETQYF. The chain combines TRBV18 with TRBJ2-5; TRBD1 matches 9 bases. The CDR3 covers 16 residues. In germline, CDR1 is KGHSH, CDR2 LQKENI. After removal of 2 bases from V and 2 bases from J, the junction contained 6 bases not matched to a gene.

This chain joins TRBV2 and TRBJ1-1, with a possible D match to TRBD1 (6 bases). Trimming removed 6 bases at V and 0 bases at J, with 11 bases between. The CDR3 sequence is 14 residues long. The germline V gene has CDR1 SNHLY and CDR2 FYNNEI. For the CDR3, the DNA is TGTGCCAGCAGAGGGGGGGTTTTGAACACTGAAGCTTTCTTT. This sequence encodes CASRGGVLNTEAFF. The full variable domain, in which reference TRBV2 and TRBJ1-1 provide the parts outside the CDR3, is EPEVTQTPSHQVTQMGQEVILRCVPISNHLYFYWYRQILGQKVEFLVSFYNNEISEKSEIFDDQFSVERPDGSNFTLKIRSTKLEDSAMYFCASRGGVLNTEAFFGQGTRLTVV.

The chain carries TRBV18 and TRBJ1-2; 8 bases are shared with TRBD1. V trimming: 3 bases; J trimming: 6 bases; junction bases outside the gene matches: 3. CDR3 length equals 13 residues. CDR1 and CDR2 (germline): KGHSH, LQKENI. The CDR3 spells CASSPGQGDGYTF. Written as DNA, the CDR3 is TGTGCCAGCTCACCTGGACAGGGTGATGGCTACACCTTC.

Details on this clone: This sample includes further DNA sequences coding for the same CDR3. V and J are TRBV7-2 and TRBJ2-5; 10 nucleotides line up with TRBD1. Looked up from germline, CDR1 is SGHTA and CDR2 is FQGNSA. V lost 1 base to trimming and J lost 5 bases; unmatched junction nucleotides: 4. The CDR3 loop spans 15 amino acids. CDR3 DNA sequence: TGTGCCAGCAGCTTAGGACAGGGGGCCTGGGAGACCCAGTACTTC. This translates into CASSLGQGAWETQYF.